These 28 T cell receptor beta chains were all obtained from the same sample, sequenced in a study of cytomegalovirus exposure and HLA in healthy donors. This PCR relied on a set of 60 Vbeta primers and 13 Jbeta primers. Method: immunoSEQ multiplex PCR; TCRdb's copy keeps in-frame clones and lacks some. The data contain some 170,000 clones, about 80% of them singletons. The sequenced sample consisted of PBMCs. The receptor source for this set is a man in his thirties or forties in good health and CMV-seropositive.

The chain uses TRBV15 and TRBJ1-5, with D unclear. Trimming stripped 6 bases from V and 6 bases from J, with 6 bases between. The CDR3 has 11 residues. Germline CDR1 reads LNHNV; CDR2 reads YYDKDF (reference sequence). The CDR3 DNA sequence: TGTGCCACCAGGGGAGGTCAGCCCCAGCATTTT. This gives the protein CATRGGQPQHF.

The gene calls are TRBV19 and TRBJ1-6; tentatively, D is TRBD1 (5 bases). V lost 1 base and J lost 9, with 13 bases in between. The CDR3 consists of 15 residues. Looked up from germline, CDR1 is LNHDA and CDR2 is SQIVND (reference sequence). DNA for the CDR3: TGTGCCAGTAGTATAGTCGGGGGGTATGTTTCACCCCTCCACTTT. It specifies CASSIVGGYVSPLHF.

The V and J genes are TRBV6-5 and TRBJ1-4; maybe TRBD1 (6 bases). The CDR3 contains 15 residues. V lost 5 bases, J lost 3 bases, and 13 bases lay in between. Germline values: CDR1 MNHEY, CDR2 SVGAGI. CDR3 amino acids: CASSPRTAPNEKLFF. The CDR3 DNA reads as TGTGCCAGCAGTCCCCGGACAGCTCCTAATGAAAAACTGTTTTTT.

This chain links TRBV11-2 with TRBJ2-1, with D possibly being TRBD1 (7 bases). Germline values: CDR1 SGHAT, CDR2 FQNNGV. V was cut by 5 bases and J by 3 bases, with 11 bases left in between. This CDR3 contains 14 residues. This CDR3 reads CASSPQGGYNEQFF. CDR3 nucleotides: TGTGCCAGCAGCCCCCAGGGGGGCTACAATGAGCAGTTCTTC.

This clone was recorded once. The chain employs TRBV7-2 and TRBJ2-1; D is possibly TRBD2 (5 bases). The CDR3 is 16 residues long. V lost 4 bases to trimming and J lost 4 bases, with 17 bases between them. Germline values: CDR1 SGHTA, CDR2 FQGNSA. The CDR3 coding sequence is TGTGCCAGCAGCTCCCGGCCGGCGGGTGCATACAATGAGCAGTTCTTC. This sequence encodes CASSSRPAGAYNEQFF.

As DNA, the CDR3 is TGTGCCAGCAGCCTAATCCGTGGGACACACAACGAGCAGTACTTC. Translation: CASSLIRGTHNEQYF. The chain recombines TRBV28 with TRBJ2-7; possibly TRBD1 for D (6 bases). Germline assignment: CDR1 MDHEN and CDR2 SYDVKM. V lost 6 bases to trimming and J lost 5 bases, with 20 bases between them. CDR3 size: 15 residues.

The chain employs TRBV11-2 and TRBJ1-2; possibly TRBD1 for D (6 bases). Germline-derived CDR1 and CDR2 are SGHAT and FQNNGV. The CDR3 covers 13 residues. V lost 4 bases and J lost 8, with 14 bases in between. CDR3 in DNA: TGTGCCAGCAGCTCCCAGGGGATAGGGGGCTACACCTTC. This sequence encodes CASSSQGIGGYTF.

The chain recombines TRBV7-2 with TRBJ2-3; D possibly corresponds to TRBD2 (6 bases). Germline V CDR1 and CDR2: SGHTA, FQGNSA. Trimming left V 5 bases short and J 4 bases short, with 16 bases between. The length of the CDR3 is 15 residues. The CDR3 region has the DNA TGTGCCAGCAGCACACAACTAGCAGTGGCAGATACGCAGTATTTT. The encoded protein is CASSTQLAVADTQYF.

This clone was found once. This rearrangement joins TRBV4-3 to TRBJ2-1, with D perhaps matching TRBD2 (6 bases). The CDR3 loop spans 15 amino acids. CDR1 LGHNA and CDR2 YSLEER come from the germline V gene. Trimming removed 1 base from V and 6 bases from J, with 13 bases in between. The CDR3 region is CASSQASIGGNEQFF. For the CDR3, the DNA is TGCGCCAGCAGCCAAGCTTCAATCGGGGGCAATGAGCAGTTCTTC.

The table lists this clone with a few counts. The chain joins TRBV30 to TRBJ1-2; 7 nucleotides match TRBD1. This CDR3 has 14 residues. Germline V gives CDR1 GTSNPN, CDR2 SVGIG (reference sequence). The V gene end was trimmed by 0 bases and the J gene end by 4 bases; junction bases not matched to a gene: 5. The CDR3 is CAWSVRGQIYGYTF. The CDR3 nucleotides read TGTGCCTGGAGTGTTAGGGGGCAAATCTATGGCTACACCTTC.

The chain uses TRBV10-1 and TRBJ2-7; 8 nucleotides match TRBD2. There are 16 residues in the CDR3. CDR1 is WNHNN and CDR2 is SYGVQD in the germline V gene (reference sequence). The V gene end was trimmed by 2 bases and the J gene end by 1 base; junction bases not matched to a gene: 7. The CDR3 loop is CASSEGAGGASYEQYF. The CDR3 coding sequence is TGCGCCAGCAGTGAGGGGGCCGGGGGGGCGTCCTACGAGCAGTACTTC.

This clone was picked up a small number of times. The chain uses TRBV6-5 and TRBJ2-5; 8 bases are shared with TRBD1. The J call may be incorrect, as the DNA end agrees better with TRBJ2-7. The CDR3 has 15 amino acids. Germline V lookup: CDR1 MNHEY, CDR2 SVGAGI. Here the CDR3 DNA reads TGTGCCAGCAGTAGGGGACAGGAGAGCTCCTACGAGCAGTACTTC. Translation gives CASSRGQESSYEQYF.

V usage is TRBV18 and J usage is TRBJ2-5, with 8 bases fitting TRBD2. The CDR3 extends over 14 amino acids. CDR1 and CDR2 (germline): KGHSH, LQKENI. V gave up 3 bases and J gave up 1 base; unmatched junction bases: 1. This chain's CDR3 is CASSPTSVQETQYF. DNA for the CDR3: TGTGCCAGCTCACCGACTAGCGTCCAAGAGACCCAGTACTTC.

This sequence joins TRBV7-2 and TRBJ1-6; D gene uncertain. Trimming removed 4 bases at V and 6 bases at J, with 13 bases between. Germline CDR1 reads SGHTA; CDR2 reads FQGNSA. CDR3 length: 15 residues. CDR3 residues: CASSSLAWTNSPLHF. The CDR3 DNA is TGTGCCAGCAGCTCCCTAGCCTGGACTAATTCACCCCTCCACTTT.

This clone was seen only a few times. The chain uses TRBV5-6 and TRBJ2-1; TRBD2 agrees at 7 bases. Losses at the gene ends were 2 bases for V and 0 bases for J; bases not matched to a gene: 2. CDR3 length: 15 amino acids. The germline gives CDR1 SGHDT, CDR2 YYEEEE. The CDR3: CASSLAGRSYNEQFF. The CDR3 DNA sequence: TGTGCCAGCAGCTTAGCGGGACGCTCCTACAATGAGCAGTTCTTC.

In this sample, this clone turned up a few times. The J gene is TRBJ1-1, the V gene TRBV9, with a tentative D call TRBD1 (5 bases). The ends were cut back, 0 bases at V and 4 bases at J, with 13 bases in the middle. CDR3 size: 15 residues. Germline V CDR1 and CDR2: SGDLS, YYNGEE. The CDR3 DNA reads as TGTGCCAGCAGCGTAGAAGGAGGGGTGGGCACTGAAGCTTTCTTT. Protein: CASSVEGGVGTEAFF.

The rearrangement joins TRBV5-1 to TRBJ2-2; D gene unclear. CDR1 is SGHRS, CDR2 YFSETQ, per germline. The CDR3 covers 14 residues. The V and J ends lost 2 bases and 3 bases respectively, with 8 bases between them. The CDR3 here is CASSLTVDTGELFF. For the CDR3, the DNA is TGCGCCAGCAGCTTAACAGTTGACACCGGGGAGCTGTTTTTT.

The rearrangement joins TRBV4-3 to TRBJ1-5, with D perhaps matching TRBD1 (6 bases). CDR3 length equals 15 residues. Germline lookup yields CDR1 LGHNA and CDR2 YSLEER. Between the trimmed V and J ends, which lost 0 bases and 6 bases, there was a span of 12 bases. CDR3 bases: TGCGCCAGCAGCCAAGAAGCAGGGGAGGGTCAGCCCCAGCATTTT. It codes for CASSQEAGEGQPQHF.

The chain employs TRBV4-1 and TRBJ2-1; possibly TRBD1 for D (5 bases). CDR1 and CDR2 (germline): MGHRA, YSYEKL. V lost 5 bases to trimming and J lost 8 bases, with 13 bases between them. This CDR3 is built from 13 residues. The CDR3 DNA reads TGCGCCAGCAGCTACGGGCAGGGCGATGAGCAGTTCTTC. Protein: CASSYGQGDEQFF.

In this sample, this clone turned up a few times. The CDR3 DNA reads TGTGCCAGCAGTGAATACCTGGGCCCCTATGGCTACACCTTC. This encodes CASSEYLGPYGYTF. This rearrangement joins TRBV25-1 to TRBJ1-2; D remains unclear. This CDR3 is 14 amino acids long. The germline gives CDR1 MGHDK, CDR2 SYGVNS. Trimming pared 0 bases from V and 4 bases from J, leaving 9 bases between.

V is TRBV7-6 and J is TRBJ2-5, with a weak D call TRBD2 (7 bases). Germline loops: CDR1 SGHVS, CDR2 FNYEAQ. V gave up 1 base and J gave up 5 bases, with 11 bases separating them. This CDR3 has 14 residues. The CDR3 region has the DNA TGTGCCAGCAGCTTAGGGGGGGGCCTTGAGACCCAGTACTTC. As protein: CASSLGGGLETQYF.

The chain joins TRBV19 to TRBJ1-1; D is ambiguous. The CDR3 covers 14 residues. The germline gives CDR1 LNHDA, CDR2 SQIVND (reference sequence). V was shortened by 3 bases and J by 3 bases, with 11 bases between the two germline ends. The CDR3 sequence: CASSMAGPDTEAFF. The CDR3 nucleotides read TGTGCCAGTAGTATGGCAGGCCCAGACACTGAAGCTTTCTTT.

The gene calls are TRBV30 and TRBJ2-5; TRBD1 is a possible D gene (6 bases). The CDR3 loop spans 15 amino acids. The V end was cut by 0 bases, the J end by 4 bases, with 15 bases between. Germline CDR1 reads GTSNPN; CDR2 reads SVGIG (reference sequence). The CDR3 protein is CAWSVRQGLGETQYF. CDR3 nucleotide sequence: TGTGCCTGGAGTGTACGGCAGGGGTTAGGAGAGACCCAGTACTTC.

This clone came up a few times. The V and J genes are TRBV6-6 and TRBJ2-7; TRBD1 is a possible D gene (6 bases). Trimming pared 5 bases from V and 1 base from J, leaving 9 bases between. The V gene's germline CDR1 is MNHNY and CDR2 SVGAGI (reference sequence). The CDR3 consists of 13 residues. Here the CDR3 DNA reads TGTGCCAGCAGTCTGACAGGATCCTACGAGCAGTACTTC. Its translation: CASSLTGSYEQYF.

The chain is built from TRBV5-6 and TRBJ2-1, with D perhaps matching TRBD1 (6 bases). The V end was cut by 7 bases, the J end by 4 bases, with 6 bases between. This CDR3 spans 11 amino acids. Germline CDR1 and CDR2: SGHDT and YYEEEE. The CDR3 reads CASGQYNEQFF. The CDR3 DNA follows: TGTGCCAGCGGACAGTACAATGAGCAGTTCTTC. The variable domain in full, with the rest retrieved from reference TRBV5-6 and TRBJ2-1, is DAGVTQSPTHLIKTRGQQVTLRCSPKSGHDTVSWYQQALGQGPQFIFQYYEEEERQRGNFPDRFSGHQFPNYSSELNVNALLLGDSALYLCASGQYNEQFFGPGTRLTVL.

This clone was detected only once. This sequence joins TRBV30 and TRBJ1-1; no clear D gene. CDR1 is GTSNPN, CDR2 SVGIG, per germline (reference sequence). This CDR3 has 13 residues. V shed 3 bases and J shed 3 bases, with 11 bases lying between them. In DNA form, the CDR3 reads TGTGCCTGGAGCCGTACGGTGGACACTGAAGCTTTCTTT. Translating gives CAWSRTVDTEAFF.

This chain joins TRBV7-8 and TRBJ1-2, with 8 positions matching TRBD1. This CDR3 is built from 14 residues. CDR1 and CDR2 from the germline V gene are SGHVS and FQNEAQ. The V and J ends lost 7 bases and 7 bases, in that order; junction bases with no gene match: 11. Here the CDR3 reads CASKKQGDLGGYTF. The CDR3, as DNA: TGTGCCAGCAAAAAACAGGGGGATTTAGGTGGCTACACCTTC.

The chain uses TRBV7-8 and TRBJ2-2; D is uncertain. V lost 1 base and J 1 base, leaving 4 bases between the germline ends. The CDR3 is 14 residues long. Germline V gives CDR1 SGHVS, CDR2 FQNEAQ. The CDR3 sequence is CASSLDKNTGELFF. CDR3 coding DNA: TGTGCCAGCAGCTTAGATAAGAACACCGGGGAGCTGTTTTTT.